These T cell receptor beta chains were read from a single sample in a study of T-cell reconstitution after alpha-beta-depleted transplantation in children. Each CDR3 protein is one row after TCRdb ran MiXCR on the PCR reads. The repertoire holds approximately 1,000,000 distinct CDR3 sequences, with about 30% as singletons. The sample in question was PBMCs, mostly from graft donor cells, obtained 360 days after TCRalphabeta/CD19-depleted stem cell transplant. These receptors were collected from a boy in the first two years of life who had a stem cell transplant for SCID, so the T cells may come from the graft donor. Each CDR3 is given with its conserved first and last residue. D genes are given only for firm matches.

d_call j_call v_call cdr3_aa
TRBD1 TRBJ2-6 TRBV5-6 CASNNRGTGANVLTF
. TRBJ2-5 TRBV19 CASSIRGQETQYF
. TRBJ1-5 TRBV3-1 CASSPGPTGWSNQPQHF
TRBD1 TRBJ1-2 TRBV2 CASSDGQGGGYTF
TRBD2 TRBJ2-7 TRBV28 CASSPPGLAAGEQYF
. TRBJ1-1 TRBV3-1 CASSSTWNTEAFF
TRBD1 TRBJ1-1 TRBV7-2 CASSLAQQGAGTEAFF
. TRBJ1-5 TRBV12-3/TRBV12-4 CASSSRGVNQPQHF
TRBD1 TRBJ2-7 TRBV9 CASSFAGTGEEQYF
. TRBJ1-1 TRBV5-4 CASSSRTGRGFPLNTEAFF
TRBD1 TRBJ2-7 TRBV11-1 CASSLDRTGSTFSYEQYF
. TRBJ2-7 TRBV27 CASSLWANGPYEQYF
. TRBJ2-7 TRBV11-2 CASSLDDRGISYEQYF
. TRBJ1-2 TRBV9 CASSAVPGPVGGYTF
. TRBJ2-5 TRBV29-1 CSVAGGAKTQYF